This TCR beta chain was identified during a study of blood T cell repertoires in COVID-19. Study information: COVID-19 samples from acute and convalescent phases originated in the United States, Italy and Spain. PBMCs, B-cell-depleted T cells, or T cells were the source of the cDNA or gDNA that made up the material.

As handled by the study authors: Estimation of nucleated cell counts was performed using reference gene primer amplification. Assay: immunoSEQ multiplex PCR; the TCRdb copy retains only in-frame clones and omits some. The V and J calls and the clone size are those of that table, but D and trimming were determined from the DNA. Of over 150,000 clones in the sample, about 80% were seen once. CDR3 size: 17 residues. V was cut by 4 bases and J by 5 bases, with 21 bases left in between. Germline assignment: CDR1 LGHDT and CDR2 YNNKEL (reference sequence). The sample comprised peripheral blood. The chain recombines TRBV3-1 (or the pseudogene TRBV3-2) with TRBJ2-1; TRBD2 might be the D (7 bases). This receptor was taken from a human donor in a cohort sampled during active COVID-19. In nucleotides, the CDR3 is TGTGCCAGCAGCCCGCAATTAGGGGGGGACCTCAACAATGAGCAGTTCTTC. The encoded protein is CASSPQLGGDLNNEQFF.